This TCR beta chain emerged from a study of T cells in Graves' hyperthyroidism and ophthalmopathy. General study findings and limits: Peripheral blood also featured most of the thyroid clonotypes expanded above 0.001. It was a median around 6 months before onset that the model predicted ophthalmopathy.

TCR beta CDR3 regions were amplified from RNA transcripts. Researchers ran a first-round RT-PCR on the TCR CDR3 using the HTBI primer set. TCRdb itself ran the multiplex PCR reads through MiXCR, one entry per CDR3 protein. The sample lists about 400,000 distinct CDR3 sequences; more than 12% were seen once. Uncontrolled infection, other autoimmune disease, pregnancy and lactation each barred patients from inclusion. This sample holds PBMCs from roughly 10 ml fresh peripheral blood. This CDR3 contains 14 residues. Germline-derived CDR1 and CDR2 are MNHEY and SMNVEV (reference sequence). V was cut by 0 bases and J by 5 bases, with 10 bases left in between. In this sample, this clonotype turned up many times. Its antigen is currently unknown.

The source is a man in his fifties or sixties with Graves' ophthalmopathy. The sequenced sample was blood. The chain joins TRBV27 to TRBJ2-5, with TRBD2 as a possible D gene (6 bases). The CDR3 coding sequence is TGTGCCAGCAGTTTATCGGGACTCTCGGAGACCCAGTACTTC. Encoded protein: CASSLSGLSETQYF.